These 25 T cell receptor beta chains originate from one sample sequenced in a study of T cell repertoires in cytomegalovirus infection. TCRdb used MiXCR to reprocess the reads, holding one entry per CDR3 protein. The sample has around 250,000 distinct CDR3 sequences; about a sixth are singletons. Sequencing input: CD8+ T cells from PBMCs. All receptors derive from a human donor in good health (CMV status not recorded). Some clones in this sample may be carry-over from other donors' samples.

The rearrangement joins TRBV10-3 to TRBJ2-7; no firm D call. The V and J ends lost 5 bases and 0 bases respectively, with 5 bases between them. Per the germline V gene, CDR1 is ENHRY and CDR2 is SYGVKD. This CDR3 spans 12 amino acids. In DNA form, the CDR3 reads TGTGCCATCAGTCCCGGCTCCTACGAGCAGTACTTC. Translated: CAISPGSYEQYF.

The table lists this clonotype with many counts. The rearrangement uses TRBV7-8 and TRBJ2-1; D unclear. The ends were cut back, 7 bases at V and 0 bases at J, with 16 bases in the middle. CDR3 length: 16 amino acids. Per germline, CDR1 SGHVS and CDR2 FQNEAQ. Here the CDR3 reads CASNTEPGLSYNEQFF. In DNA, the CDR3 is TGTGCCAGCAATACCGAACCTGGCCTCTCCTACAATGAGCAGTTCTTC.

This clonotype has more than one count but fewer than ten. The J gene is TRBJ1-1, the V gene TRBV7-2, with unresolved D. V was pared by 1 base and J by 0 bases, with 9 bases between. The length of the CDR3 is 15 residues. The germline gives CDR1 SGHTA, CDR2 FQGNSA. CDR3 protein: CASSLVAGMNTEAFF. The CDR3 coding sequence is TGTGCCAGCAGCTTAGTGGCGGGTATGAACACTGAAGCTTTCTTT.

In DNA, the CDR3 is TGTGCCAGCAGCTCCGATTGGGAAAAACTGTTTTTT. As protein: CASSSDWEKLFF. The V and J genes are TRBV7-6 and TRBJ1-4; D remains ambiguous. V was trimmed by 4 bases and J by 8 bases, leaving 8 bases between them. Per germline, CDR1 SGHVS and CDR2 FNYEAQ. The CDR3 has 12 amino acids.

This clonotype showed up just a few times. This rearrangement joins TRBV5-1 to TRBJ1-1; maybe TRBD1 (5 bases). The CDR3 totals 14 residues. Germline CDR1 is SGHRS and CDR2 is YFSETQ. The germline V and J ends were trimmed by 4 bases and 0 bases, with 10 bases remaining between them. The CDR3 region has the DNA TGCGCCAGCAGCCCCTGGGGGATGAACACTGAAGCTTTCTTT. Translation gives CASSPWGMNTEAFF.

This clonotype was counted ten times or more. The chain links TRBV7-2 to TRBJ1-2, with D unclear. Trimming pared 1 base from V and 0 bases from J, leaving 9 bases between. Germline V lookup: CDR1 SGHTA, CDR2 FQGNSA. This CDR3 is built from 15 residues. CDR3 region: CASSLETLTNYGYTF. Here the CDR3 DNA reads TGTGCCAGCAGCTTAGAGACACTGACTAACTATGGCTACACCTTC.

On this clonotype itself: The germline gene is not matched at one end of the junction; a read error may be the cause. This chain links TRBV5-6 with TRBJ1-1; 7 nucleotides align to TRBD1. CDR3 length equals 19 residues. The germline V gene has CDR1 SGHDT and CDR2 YYEEEE. DNA of the CDR3: TGTGCCAGCAGTTTGGACAGGCTTATTGACGAACTCATGAACACTGAAGCTTTCTTT. The encoded protein is CASSLDRLIDELMNTEAFF. The entire variable domain, with the rest obtained from reference TRBV5-6 and TRBJ1-1, is as follows: DAGVTQSPTHLIKTRGQQVTLRCSPKSGHDTVSWYQQALGQGPQFIFQYYEEEERQRGNFPDRFSGHQFPNYSSELNVNALLLGDSALYLCASSLDRLIDELMNTEAFFGQGTRLTVV.

This clonotype appeared many times. This chain uses TRBV6-2 or TRBV6-3 with TRBJ2-7, with D perhaps being TRBD1 or TRBD2 (5 bases each). CDR1 MNHEY and CDR2 SVGEGT come from the germline V gene. Trimming cost V 6 bases and J 2 bases, with 14 bases left between them. CDR3 size: 14 residues. This chain's CDR3 is CASSPLMGAYEQYF. The CDR3 DNA is TGTGCCAGCAGCCCACTAATGGGGGCCTACGAGCAGTACTTC.

The V call is TRBV7-6, the J call TRBJ1-5; the D is unclear. Germline assignment: CDR1 SGHVS and CDR2 FNYEAQ. With 4 bases removed from V and 4 bases from J, the gap between germline ends came to 8 bases. This CDR3 has 13 residues. The CDR3 is CASSSDINQPQHF. The CDR3, as DNA: TGTGCCAGCAGCTCTGACATAAATCAGCCCCAGCATTTT. The full variable domain, in which reference TRBV7-6 and TRBJ1-5 provide the parts outside the CDR3, is GAGVSQSPRYKVTKRGQDVALRCDPISGHVSLYWYRQALGQGPEFLTYFNYEAQQDKSGLPNDRFSAERPEGSISTLTIQRTEQRDSAMYRCASSSDINQPQHFGDGTRLSIL.

The chain employs TRBV28 and TRBJ2-1; 9 nucleotides match TRBD1. The V gene end was trimmed by 5 bases and the J gene end by 11 bases; junction bases not matched to a gene: 7. The CDR3 is 13 amino acids. The germline gives CDR1 MDHEN, CDR2 SYDVKM. DNA for the CDR3: TGTGCCAGCAGTATCCTAACAGGGGGCAAGCAGTTCTTC. Translated, it gives CASSILTGGKQFF.

This chain connects TRBV12-3 or TRBV12-4 to TRBJ1-2; the D is unclear. V was shortened by 4 bases and J by 8 bases, with 11 bases between the two germline ends. The CDR3 extends over 12 amino acids. CDR3 sequence reads: CASSSWDLGYTF. In DNA, the CDR3 is TGTGCCAGCAGTTCTTGGGATCTGGGCTACACCTTC.

This clonotype was counted at least ten times. J is TRBJ2-2 and V is TRBV7-6; 8 bases align to TRBD2. Germline values: CDR1 SGHVS, CDR2 FNYEAQ. The CDR3 has 17 amino acids. The trim removed 3 bases at V and 0 bases at J, leaving 6 bases unmatched. CDR3 DNA sequence: TGTGCCAGCAGCTTCTTTCCGGGGGGGGCGAACACCGGGGAGCTGTTTTTT. Amino acids: CASSFFPGGANTGELFF. Full variable domain (missing parts from reference TRBV7-6 and TRBJ2-2): GAGVSQSPRYKVTKRGQDVALRCDPISGHVSLYWYRQALGQGPEFLTYFNYEAQQDKSGLPNDRFSAERPEGSISTLTIQRTEQRDSAMYRCASSFFPGGANTGELFFGEGSRLTVL.

This clonotype was detected only a few times. This chain joins TRBV29-1 and TRBJ2-7, with D perhaps assigned TRBD1 or TRBD2 (5 bases each). This CDR3 has 13 residues. V shed 2 bases and J shed 0 bases, with 8 bases lying between them. Germline values: CDR1 SQVTM, CDR2 ANQGSEA. The CDR3 nucleotides are TGCAGCGTTGAATGGGGGACCTCCTACGAGCAGTACTTC. Residues: CSVEWGTSYEQYF.

There are a few counts of this clonotype. The chain carries TRBV29-1 and TRBJ2-1, with D uncertain. This CDR3 contains 11 residues. Trimming removed 6 bases at V and 6 bases at J, with 9 bases between. Germline CDR1 is SQVTM and CDR2 is ANQGSEA. This CDR3 is CSVRVVNEQFF. The CDR3, as DNA: TGCAGCGTCCGGGTTGTCAATGAGCAGTTCTTC.

The chain is built from TRBV6-2 or TRBV6-3 and TRBJ2-7; a weak D match, TRBD1 (5 bases). Germline CDR1 and CDR2: MNHEY and SVGEGT. V lost 10 bases to trimming and J lost 0 bases, with 10 bases between them. The CDR3 contains 12 residues. CDR3: CATSDNSYEQYF. CDR3 DNA: TGTGCCACTTCGGACAACTCCTACGAGCAGTACTTC.

This clonotype was recorded many times. The chain joins TRBV7-8 to TRBJ1-2; D remains ambiguous. The germline CDR1 and CDR2 sequences are SGHVS and FQNEAQ. The CDR3 is 14 residues long. Trimming shortened V by 1 base and J by 4 bases, and 10 bases separated the two germline ends. The CDR3 region has the DNA TGTGCCAGCAGCTTAGGGCAGAACGGCTATGGCTACACCTTC. It is translated as CASSLGQNGYGYTF.

This clonotype was recorded at least ten times. V gene TRBV27 combines with J gene TRBJ2-5, with 8 bases fitting TRBD2. Germline V gene sequence: CDR1 MNHEY, CDR2 SMNVEV (reference sequence). The CDR3 contains 19 residues. V lost 4 bases and J lost 4; bases outside the gene matches: 20. CDR3 protein: CASSSTPGLVGTHRETQYF. In DNA form, the CDR3 reads TGTGCCAGCAGTTCTACTCCGGGACTAGTAGGGACCCACAGAGAGACCCAGTACTTC.

In this sample, this clonotype turned up many times. The chain is built from TRBV11-2 and TRBJ1-2, with 7 bases aligning to TRBD1. The CDR3 totals 13 residues. The V and J ends lost 4 bases and 8 bases, in that order; junction bases with no gene match: 7. Germline loops: CDR1 SGHAT, CDR2 FQNNGV. The chain's CDR3 is CASSSDRVKGYTF. DNA of the CDR3: TGTGCCAGCAGCTCCGACAGGGTGAAGGGCTACACCTTC.

This clonotype was seen ten or more times. This chain uses TRBV7-8 with TRBJ2-2; the D is unclear. The ends were cut back, 5 bases at V and 5 bases at J, with 9 bases in the middle. The CDR3 contains 13 residues. In germline, CDR1 is SGHVS, CDR2 FQNEAQ. The chain's CDR3 is CASSTSGTGELFF. The CDR3 DNA reads TGTGCCAGCAGCACGTCCGGGACCGGGGAGCTGTTTTTT.

The table lists this clonotype with a count of one. One base away lies a much larger clone, so this may be a sequencing read error. The chain couples TRBV7-3 to TRBJ2-1; possible D gene TRBD1, 5 bases. From germline, CDR1 is SGHTA and CDR2 FQGTGA. CDR3 length equals 16 residues. The CDR3 region has the DNA TGTGTCAGCAGCTTAGGGGCAGGGCCGCCCTACAATGAGCAGTTCTTC. Translated: CVSSLGAGPPYNEQFF.

This chain joins TRBV29-1 and TRBJ2-3; D remains unclear. Looked up from germline, CDR1 is SQVTM and CDR2 is ANQGSEA. The CDR3 has 15 residues. V was shortened by 3 bases and J by 4 bases, with 17 bases between the two germline ends. CDR3 loop: CSVDVRFSQADTQYF. CDR3 coding DNA: TGCAGCGTTGATGTCCGATTCTCTCAGGCAGATACGCAGTATTTT.

This clonotype was counted a few times. The chain recombines TRBV27 with TRBJ2-1, with D perhaps matching TRBD2 (5 bases). Trimming removed 8 bases at V and 10 bases at J, with 21 bases between. Germline V gene lookup returns CDR1 MNHEY and CDR2 SMNVEV (reference sequence). This CDR3 is built from 14 residues. This chain's CDR3 is CASWSGFGWVEQFF. The CDR3 bases are TGTGCCAGCTGGTCGGGGTTCGGTTGGGTAGAGCAGTTCTTC.

The J gene is TRBJ1-1, the V gene TRBV5-1; no definite D call. V dropped 2 bases and J dropped 0 bases, with 8 bases sitting between them. Germline-derived CDR1 and CDR2 are SGHRS and YFSETQ. This CDR3 contains 14 residues. The CDR3 protein is CASSLESMNTEAFF. CDR3 sequence (DNA): TGCGCCAGCAGCTTAGAATCCATGAACACTGAAGCTTTCTTT.

This clonotype was detected only a few times. The genes are TRBV29-1 and TRBJ2-7; TRBD1 matches at 8 bases. Germline CDR1 SQVTM, CDR2 ANQGSEA. The CDR3 is 13 residues long. Trimming cost V 6 bases and J 0 bases; bases outside gene matches: 4. CDR3 coding DNA: TGCAGCGTCAGACAGGGGTCCTCCTACGAGCAGTACTTC. This gives the protein CSVRQGSSYEQYF.

This clonotype showed up many times. The chain carries TRBV6-2 or TRBV6-3 and TRBJ1-6; 7 bases map to TRBD1. Germline-derived CDR1 and CDR2 are MNHEY and SVGEGT. The J segment lost 5 bases and the V segment lost 6 bases, leaving 4 bases of the junction unmatched. This CDR3 contains 14 residues. This CDR3 reads CASRPGQNNSPLHF. DNA of the CDR3: TGTGCCAGCAGGCCGGGACAGAATAATTCACCCCTCCACTTT.